The 20 T cell receptor beta chains below all came from one sample that was sequenced in a study of cytomegalovirus exposure and HLA in healthy donors. PCR amplification relied on 60 Vbeta primers (plus 13 Jbeta primers). Generated by immunoSEQ multiplex PCR, the TCRdb table keeps only in-frame clones and is missing some. Of tens of thousands of clones in the sample, roughly four fifths were seen once. The sequenced material came from PBMCs. These receptors all stem from a man aged 25-40 years in good health and CMV-seronegative.

This clone was detected a few times. The chain has TRBV27 and TRBJ1-1; the match to TRBD1 covers 9 bases. Germline assignment: CDR1 MNHEY and CDR2 SMNVEV (reference sequence). Trimming removed 1 base from V and 10 bases from J; junction bases left unmatched: 10. The length of the CDR3 is 15 residues. CDR3 amino acids: CASSLLTGGGLVAFF. As DNA, the CDR3 is TGTGCCAGCAGTTTATTAACAGGGGGCGGGTTGGTAGCTTTCTTT.

The V gene is TRBV9, the J gene TRBJ1-2; TRBD1 matches at 9 bases. The CDR3 sequence is 17 residues long. V was pared by 3 bases and J by 8 bases, with 17 bases of the junction left unmatched. The V gene's germline CDR1 is SGDLS and CDR2 YYNGEE. DNA of the CDR3: TGTGCCAGCAGCGAGCCGGGACAGGGATCCCCTCCAGGGGGCTACACCTTC. Encoded protein: CASSEPGQGSPPGGYTF.

The V and J genes are TRBV6-1 and TRBJ2-1, with TRBD1 matching 11 bases. Unmatched junction bases numbered 6, after V lost 4 bases and J lost 10 bases. From germline, CDR1 is MNHNS and CDR2 SASEGT. This CDR3 has 14 amino acids. This CDR3 reads CASSAGTGGWEQFF. The CDR3 DNA reads TGTGCCAGCAGTGCCGGGACAGGGGGTTGGGAGCAGTTCTTC.

The chain carries TRBV28 and TRBJ2-7, with D perhaps TRBD1 (6 bases). Trimming took off 10 bases at V and 3 bases at J, with 13 bases between the two ends. The CDR3 loop spans 12 amino acids. Germline lookup yields CDR1 MDHEN and CDR2 SYDVKM. In DNA form, the CDR3 reads TGTGCCACCTGTGACAGGAGCTACGAGCAGTACTTC. It yields the protein CATCDRSYEQYF. The entire variable domain, with the rest obtained from reference TRBV28 and TRBJ2-7, is as follows: DVKVTQSSRYLVKRTGEKVFLECVQDMDHENMFWYRQDPGLGLRLIYFSYDVKMKEKGDIPEGYSVSREKKERFSLILESASTNQTSMYLCATCDRSYEQYFGPGTRLTVT.

The gene calls are TRBV29-1 and TRBJ2-2, with D tentatively TRBD2 (6 bases). CDR1 is SQVTM, CDR2 ANQGSEA, per germline. The CDR3 is made up of 14 amino acids. Trimming pared 1 base from V and 5 bases from J, leaving 11 bases between. Here the CDR3 reads CSVEGLGRTGELFF. In DNA, the CDR3 is TGCAGCGTTGAAGGACTAGGTCGGACCGGGGAGCTGTTTTTT.

CDR3 loop: CASSISDRGYTEAFF. The CDR3 nucleotides read TGTGCCAGCAGCATCTCGGACAGGGGCTACACTGAAGCTTTCTTT. The chain has TRBV7-9 and TRBJ1-1, with 9 bases that match TRBD1. Trimming took 5 bases from V and 3 from J; bases not matched to a gene: 7. This CDR3 spans 15 amino acids. Germline-derived CDR1 and CDR2 are SEHNR and FQNEAQ (reference sequence).

J is TRBJ2-2 and V is TRBV2; 12 bases are shared with TRBD2. Germline loops: CDR1 SNHLY, CDR2 FYNNEI. CDR3 length: 14 residues. The J segment lost 5 bases and the V segment lost 8 bases, leaving 3 bases of the junction unmatched. CDR3 region: CASLGLAGTGELFF. The DNA of the CDR3 is TGTGCCAGCTTAGGACTAGCGGGGACCGGGGAGCTGTTTTTT. Full variable domain (outside the CDR3, taken from reference TRBV2 and TRBJ2-2): EPEVTQTPSHQVTQMGQEVILRCVPISNHLYFYWYRQILGQKVEFLVSFYNNEISEKSEIFDDQFSVERPDGSNFTLKIRSTKLEDSAMYFCASLGLAGTGELFFGEGSRLTVL.

The chain joins TRBV12-5 to TRBJ1-2, with 7 bases matching TRBD1. The CDR3 spans 14 residues. Germline V gene lookup returns CDR1 LGHNT and CDR2 FRNRAP. Losses at the gene ends were 6 bases for V and 6 bases for J; bases not matched to a gene: 10. This CDR3 reads CASGPTGWHHGYTF. As DNA, the CDR3 is TGTGCTAGTGGCCCGACAGGGTGGCATCATGGCTACACCTTC. The whole variable domain, remainder taken from reference TRBV12-5 and TRBJ1-2, is DARVTQTPRHKVTEMGQEVTMRCQPILGHNTVFWYRQTMMQGLELLAYFRNRAPLDDSGMPKDRFSAEMPDATLATLKIQPSEPRDSAVYFCASGPTGWHHGYTFGSGTRLTVV.

The rearrangement uses TRBV5-1 and TRBJ1-1; 10 bases line up with TRBD1. Unmatched junction bases numbered 4, after V lost 0 bases and J lost 5 bases. This CDR3 spans 15 amino acids. Germline V gene data show CDR1 as SGHRS and CDR2 as YFSETQ. This chain's CDR3 is CASSLVGTGVTEAFF. In nucleotides, the CDR3 is TGCGCCAGCAGCTTGGTAGGGACAGGGGTTACTGAAGCTTTCTTT. The whole variable domain, filled in from reference TRBV5-1 and TRBJ1-1, reads KAGVTQTPRYLIKTRGQQVTLSCSPISGHRSVSWYQQTPGQGLQFLFEYFSETQRNKGNFPGRFSGRQFSNSRSEMNVSTLELGDSALYLCASSLVGTGVTEAFFGQGTRLTVV.

CDR3 nucleotide sequence: TGTGCCAGCATCACCAGGGACACTGAAGCTTTCTTT. Protein sequence: CASITRDTEAFF. V gene TRBV2 combines with J gene TRBJ1-1; a weak D match, TRBD1 (5 bases). Germline lookup yields CDR1 SNHLY and CDR2 FYNNEI. The germline V and J ends were trimmed by 7 bases and 3 bases, with 9 bases remaining between them. The CDR3 extends over 12 amino acids. Drawing the rest from reference TRBV2 and TRBJ1-1, the complete variable domain is EPEVTQTPSHQVTQMGQEVILRCVPISNHLYFYWYRQILGQKVEFLVSFYNNEISEKSEIFDDQFSVERPDGSNFTLKIRSTKLEDSAMYFCASITRDTEAFFGQGTRLTVV.

J is TRBJ2-1 and V is TRBV5-8; maybe TRBD1 (5 bases). Between the trimmed V and J ends, which lost 9 bases and 4 bases, there was a span of 8 bases. CDR3 length equals 11 residues. CDR1 and CDR2 from the germline V gene are SGHTS and YDEGEE. As DNA, the CDR3 is TGTGCCAACGCAGGGTACAATGAGCAGTTCTTC. Translated, it gives CANAGYNEQFF.

The V and J genes are TRBV7-9 and TRBJ2-5; D gene unclear. This CDR3 has 15 amino acids. V was shortened by 5 bases and J by 0 bases, with 13 bases between the two germline ends. CDR1 is SEHNR and CDR2 is FQNEAQ in the germline V gene (reference sequence). This CDR3 is CASSPRVAYQETQYF. The CDR3 nucleotides read TGTGCCAGCAGCCCCCGGGTAGCCTACCAAGAGACCCAGTACTTC.

The chain is built from TRBV6-5 and TRBJ2-5; 9 bases align to TRBD1. The junction had 11 bases not matched to a gene; V was cut back by 7 bases and J by 5 bases. CDR3 length: 15 amino acids. The germline V gene has CDR1 MNHEY and CDR2 SVGAGI. The CDR3 loop reads CASTSQGALGETQYF. CDR3 in DNA: TGTGCCAGCACCTCACAGGGGGCGCTGGGGGAGACCCAGTACTTC.

The J gene is TRBJ1-1, the V gene TRBV19, with unresolved D. Trimming took 4 bases from V and 7 from J, leaving 13 bases between them. CDR1 is LNHDA, CDR2 SQIVND, per germline (reference sequence). The CDR3 has 13 amino acids. In DNA, the CDR3 is TGTGCCAGTAGTACGTCAGGTTTAGGTGAAGCTTTCTTT. Translated: CASSTSGLGEAFF.

The V gene is TRBV29-1, the J gene TRBJ2-7; 11 bases fit TRBD1. Germline V lookup: CDR1 SQVTM, CDR2 ANQGSEA. This CDR3 spans 15 amino acids. V was clipped by 4 bases and J by 4 bases; unmatched bases: 9. The DNA for the CDR3 is TGCAGCGTTGCTATGTGGACAGGGGGCTTATACGAGCAGTACGTC. It specifies CSVAMWTGGLYEQYV.

The genes are TRBV7-2 and TRBJ2-1; D is ambiguous. There are 11 residues in the CDR3. CDR1 and CDR2 from the germline V gene are SGHTA and FQGNSA. Trimming took 5 bases from V and 15 from J, leaving 14 bases between them. The DNA for the CDR3 is TGTGCCAGCAGCCTAACCCCTATCCCGTTCTTC. Protein product: CASSLTPIPFF.

The chain joins TRBV19 to TRBJ1-5, with 8 bases fitting TRBD1. With V trimmed by 7 bases and J by 0 bases, 14 bases remained unmatched. The CDR3 consists of 18 residues. Per the germline V gene, CDR1 is LNHDA and CDR2 is SQIVND (reference sequence). The CDR3 protein is CASTSGQVAYYSNQPQHF. CDR3 DNA sequence: TGTGCCAGTACCTCGGGACAGGTGGCTTACTATAGCAATCAGCCCCAGCATTTT.

V usage is TRBV7-9 and J usage is TRBJ2-7; 8 nucleotides align to TRBD1. Germline V lookup: CDR1 SEHNR, CDR2 FQNEAQ (reference sequence). The CDR3 loop spans 16 amino acids. The junction had 9 bases not matched to a gene; V was cut back by 5 bases and J by 0 bases. The CDR3 sequence: CASSRAGTGRSYEQYF. Written as DNA, the CDR3 is TGTGCCAGCAGCCGTGCTGGGACAGGACGCTCCTACGAGCAGTACTTC.

The chain joins TRBV19 to TRBJ1-1; 10 bases map to TRBD1. Germline CDR1 and CDR2: LNHDA and SQIVND (reference sequence). The CDR3 runs 14 residues. The V gene end was trimmed by 8 bases and the J gene end by 10 bases; junction bases not matched to a gene: 13. CDR3 sequence: CASAMIDRGLGAFF. DNA of the CDR3: TGTGCCAGTGCCATGATCGACAGGGGGCTAGGAGCTTTCTTT.

Only a few counts were recorded for this clone. The chain carries TRBV6-5 and TRBJ1-1; 9 bases agree with TRBD1. The CDR3 is 14 amino acids. From germline, CDR1 is MNHEY and CDR2 SVGAGI. Trimming at V came to 5 bases and at J to 7 bases, leaving 8 bases not matched to a gene. CDR3 DNA sequence: TGTGCCAGCAGTCGATTACAGGGGGCTCTTGAAGCTTTCTTT. Its translation: CASSRLQGALEAFF.